The 21 T cell receptor beta chains below were found in one sample sequenced in a study of cytomegalovirus exposure and HLA in healthy donors. The PCR made use of 60 Vbeta and 13 Jbeta primers. Assay: immunoSEQ multiplex PCR; the TCRdb copy retains only in-frame clones and omits some. The table includes some 150,000 clones, roughly 77% detected once. The sample was PBMCs. The receptors here all came from a man aged 30-40 years in good health and CMV-seropositive.

The chain has TRBV7-2 and TRBJ2-7; 7 positions match TRBD2. The CDR3 is 16 residues long. Germline V gene data show CDR1 as SGHTA and CDR2 as FQGNSA. J was trimmed by 2 bases and V by 4 bases; bases with no gene match: 11. The CDR3 loop reads CASSYFVWGGTYEQYF. Written as DNA, the CDR3 is TGTGCCAGCAGCTACTTCGTGTGGGGGGGAACCTACGAGCAGTACTTC.

The genes are TRBV1 and TRBJ2-7; the DNA was not compared with TRBD2, the D call given in the table. TRBV1 is given as a pseudogene. The CDR3 is made up of 15 amino acids. The CDR3 sequence is CTSSQRLAGLYEQYF. Here the CDR3 DNA reads TGCACCAGCAGCCAACGACTAGCGGGTCTCTACGAGCAGTACTTC.

This clone was counted only a few times. The V and J genes are TRBV14 and TRBJ2-5; the D gene is possibly TRBD2 (5 bases). The CDR3 spans 11 residues. Germline V CDR1 and CDR2: SGHDN, FVKESK. This chain's CDR3 is CASRRAETQYF. CDR3 bases: TGTGCTAGTCGGCGGGCGGAGACCCAGTACTTC. Complete variable domain (other parts from reference TRBV14 and TRBJ2-5): EAGVTQFPSHSVIEKGQTVTLRCDPISGHDNLYWYRRVMGKEIKFLLHFVKESKQDESGMPNNRFLAERTGGTYSTLKVQPAELEDSGVYFCASRRAETQYFGPGTRLLVL.

The V call is TRBV6-5, the J call TRBJ2-5; 7 bases fit TRBD1. The germline CDR1 and CDR2 sequences are MNHEY and SVGAGI. The CDR3 contains 16 residues. V lost 4 bases to trimming and J lost 1 base; unmatched junction nucleotides: 9. The CDR3 protein is CASSSKGDSLQETQYF. CDR3 sequence (DNA): TGTGCCAGCAGTTCAAAAGGGGACAGCCTCCAAGAGACCCAGTACTTC.

This clone was picked up a small number of times. This chain links TRBV2 with TRBJ2-3; TRBD2 might be the D (6 bases). The CDR3 runs 15 residues. Germline CDR1 reads SNHLY; CDR2 reads FYNNEI. V dropped 6 bases and J dropped 2 bases, with 15 bases sitting between them. The CDR3 loop reads CASRNRDSPTDTQYF. DNA of the CDR3: TGTGCCAGCAGAAACCGGGACTCCCCCACAGATACGCAGTATTTT. The full variable domain, in which reference TRBV2 and TRBJ2-3 provide the parts outside the CDR3, is EPEVTQTPSHQVTQMGQEVILRCVPISNHLYFYWYRQILGQKVEFLVSFYNNEISEKSEIFDDQFSVERPDGSNFTLKIRSTKLEDSAMYFCASRNRDSPTDTQYFGPGTRLTVL.

This clone was seen once. The rearrangement joins TRBV7-2 to TRBJ1-5; 7 bases map to TRBD1. CDR1 and CDR2 (germline): SGHTA, FQGNSA. The junction had 7 bases not matched to a gene; V was cut back by 2 bases and J by 6 bases. CDR3 size: 15 residues. The CDR3 here is CASSLQGDAGQPQHF. In DNA form, the CDR3 reads TGTGCCAGCAGCTTACAGGGGGATGCAGGTCAGCCCCAGCATTTT.

The chain carries TRBV9 and TRBJ2-1, with D maybe TRBD2 (6 bases). V was trimmed by 0 bases and J by 4 bases, leaving 11 bases between them. From germline, CDR1 is SGDLS and CDR2 YYNGEE. CDR3 size: 15 residues. The CDR3 DNA sequence: TGTGCCAGCAGCGTAGAGGGGAGGATGTACAATGAGCAGTTCTTC. Its protein is CASSVEGRMYNEQFF.

The V and J genes are TRBV30 and TRBJ1-1; D remains unclear. Germline loops: CDR1 GTSNPN, CDR2 SVGIG (reference sequence). With 0 bases removed from V and 4 bases from J, the gap between germline ends came to 9 bases. CDR3 length equals 13 residues. The CDR3 here is CAWSVRELTEAFF. In nucleotides, the CDR3 is TGTGCCTGGAGTGTACGAGAGCTCACTGAAGCTTTCTTT.

The chain uses TRBV11-1 and TRBJ2-7; D may be TRBD1 (6 bases). Germline V gene data show CDR1 as SGHAT and CDR2 as FQDESV (reference sequence). V lost 5 bases and J lost 2, with 19 bases in between. This CDR3 is built from 16 residues. The CDR3 region has the DNA TGTGCCAGCAGCCCACCAGCCTCGACAGGACCCTACGAGCAGTACTTC. Its protein is CASSPPASTGPYEQYF.

The chain joins TRBV25-1 to TRBJ2-5, with TRBD1 matching over 7 bases. There are 14 residues in the CDR3. Germline CDR1 MGHDK, CDR2 SYGVNS. Trimming at V came to 2 bases and at J to 0 bases, leaving 0 bases not matched to a gene. The CDR3 bases are TGTGCCAGCAGTGAAGACAGGGACCAAGAGACCCAGTACTTC. It codes for CASSEDRDQETQYF. Together with reference TRBV25-1 and TRBJ2-5, the CDR3 gives the full variable domain: EADIYQTPRYLVIGTGKKITLECSQTMGHDKMYWYQQDPGMELHLIHYSYGVNSTEKGDLSSESTVSRIRTEHFPLTLESARPSHTSQYLCASSEDRDQETQYFGPGTRLLVL.

The rearrangement links TRBV2 to TRBJ1-4; 7 nucleotides line up with TRBD1. Germline V CDR1 and CDR2: SNHLY, FYNNEI. With 2 bases clipped from V and 3 bases from J, the junction kept 12 bases outside the gene matches. CDR3 length equals 18 residues. This chain's CDR3 is CASSERPVWQGANEKLFF. The CDR3 DNA reads TGTGCCAGCAGTGAACGACCCGTATGGCAGGGGGCTAATGAAAAACTGTTTTTT. Supplemented by reference TRBV2 and TRBJ1-4, the full variable domain reads EPEVTQTPSHQVTQMGQEVILRCVPISNHLYFYWYRQILGQKVEFLVSFYNNEISEKSEIFDDQFSVERPDGSNFTLKIRSTKLEDSAMYFCASSERPVWQGANEKLFFGSGTQLSVL.

The table lists this clone with a few counts. The chain has TRBV5-6 and TRBJ2-1, with 10 bases that match TRBD1. The CDR3 covers 16 residues. The J segment lost 5 bases and the V segment lost 0 bases, leaving 5 bases of the junction unmatched. Germline values: CDR1 SGHDT, CDR2 YYEEEE. The CDR3 loop reads CASSLVDRGGHNEQFF. Written as DNA, the CDR3 is TGTGCCAGCAGCTTGGTGGACAGGGGGGGCCACAATGAGCAGTTCTTC.

This chain connects TRBV10-3 to TRBJ2-1, with D possibly TRBD1 on 6 matching bases. V gave up 7 bases and J gave up 8 bases, with 12 bases separating them. This CDR3 spans 12 amino acids. CDR1 is ENHRY and CDR2 is SYGVKD in the germline V gene. In DNA form, the CDR3 reads TGTGCCATCAACGAACAGGGCTATGAGCAGTTCTTC. This translates into CAINEQGYEQFF.

This rearrangement joins TRBV5-1 to TRBJ2-3, with D hard to call. Deletions cut 4 bases from V and 4 bases from J, with 13 bases between. The germline CDR1 and CDR2 sequences are SGHRS and YFSETQ. The CDR3 length is 14 residues. The CDR3 loop reads CASSQRQMPDTQYF. The CDR3, as DNA: TGCGCCAGCAGCCAGAGACAAATGCCAGATACGCAGTATTTT.

This clone occurred a few times. The J gene is TRBJ2-4, the V gene TRBV30, with 7 bases that match TRBD1. In germline, CDR1 is GTSNPN, CDR2 SVGIG (reference sequence). The CDR3 consists of 12 residues. The trim removed 8 bases at V and 5 bases at J, leaving 6 bases unmatched. For the CDR3, the DNA is TGTGCCCGTGGGGACAGTCAAAACATTCAGTACTTC. This translates into CARGDSQNIQYF.

The chain has TRBV15 and TRBJ1-5; D ambiguous. This CDR3 is 14 amino acids long. Germline-derived CDR1 and CDR2 are LNHNV and YYDKDF (reference sequence). The ends were cut back, 0 bases at V and 2 bases at J, with 5 bases in the middle. This chain's CDR3 is CATSRDPGNQPQHF. The CDR3 DNA sequence: TGTGCCACCAGCAGAGATCCGGGCAATCAGCCCCAGCATTTT.

This chain links TRBV14 with TRBJ2-5, with D tentatively TRBD1 (5 bases). The CDR3 totals 14 residues. Germline CDR1 reads SGHDN; CDR2 reads FVKESK. Between the trimmed V and J ends, which lost 6 bases and 3 bases, there was a span of 14 bases. DNA of the CDR3: TGTGCCAGCAGTAGTCCAGGGCCTGAAGAGACCCAGTACTTC. Amino acids: CASSSPGPEETQYF.

The gene calls are TRBV10-1 and TRBJ2-7, with TRBD1 matching 12 bases. The CDR3 totals 15 residues. V was pared by 5 bases and J by 2 bases, with 4 bases of the junction left unmatched. The V gene's germline CDR1 is WNHNN and CDR2 SYGVQD (reference sequence). The CDR3 region has the DNA TGCGCCAGCAGTCCCGGGACAGGGGGCACCTACGAGCAGTACTTC. This translates into CASSPGTGGTYEQYF.

The chain carries TRBV19 and TRBJ2-1, with TRBD2 matching 7 bases. Germline V gene lookup returns CDR1 LNHDA and CDR2 SQIVND (reference sequence). The CDR3 is 13 residues long. V was clipped by 5 bases and J by 6 bases; unmatched bases: 4. CDR3 protein: CASSESSGNEQFF. CDR3 nucleotide sequence: TGTGCCAGTAGTGAGTCTAGCGGCAATGAGCAGTTCTTC.

This clone was counted between two and nine times. This sequence joins TRBV7-2 and TRBJ2-1; 8 bases agree with TRBD1. The germline V gene encodes CDR1 SGHTA and CDR2 FQGNSA. The CDR3 consists of 13 residues. With 1 base clipped from V and 8 bases from J, the junction kept 1 base outside the gene matches. The DNA for the CDR3 is TGTGCCAGCAGCTTAGGGACAGGGTATGAGCAGTTCTTC. Residues: CASSLGTGYEQFF.

The chain is built from TRBV29-1 and TRBJ2-2; TRBD1 matches at 9 bases. The CDR3 is 15 amino acids. With 0 bases clipped from V and 9 bases from J, the junction kept 8 bases outside the gene matches. The germline V gene encodes CDR1 SQVTM and CDR2 ANQGSEA. This chain's CDR3 is CSVEDAQGAKRELFF. The CDR3 DNA reads as TGCAGCGTTGAAGATGCACAGGGGGCGAAGAGGGAGCTGTTTTTT.